This is a list of T cell receptor beta chains from one sample in a study of blood T cell repertoires in COVID-19. Assay used: immunoSEQ multiplex PCR; TCRdb lists only in-frame clones, some missing. In the table there are 35,000 to 45,000 clones, around 83% of which are singletons. Sequenced material: peripheral blood. Receptor source: a man aged 55 to 70 with acute or convalescent COVID-19. CDR3s include the opening cysteine and the closing phenylalanine or tryptophan. Fields, in order: V gene, D gene, clone size, J gene, CDR3 DNA, CDR3 protein. The D gene is left open where the match is weak. Clone size is stated in some rows and not others, as once, few, many or a class when expanded.

>TRBV14|TRBD1|.|TRBJ2-7
TGTGCCAGCAGCCTATCCGTCACAGGGGACGAGCAGTACTTC
CASSLSVTGDEQYF
>TRBV7-9|.|.|TRBJ2-1
TGTGCCAGCAGCCGGCGGGACTCCTACAATGAGCAGTTCTTC
CASSRRDSYNEQFF
>TRBV9|TRBD2|once|TRBJ2-7
TGTGCCAGCAGCGCGGGGGGAGTTTACACCTCCTACGAGCAGTACTTC
CASSAGGVYTSYEQYF
>TRBV2|TRBD2|.|TRBJ2-2
TGTGCCAGCAGAAGACTAGCGACGAACACCGGGGAGCTGTTTTTT
CASRRLATNTGELFF
>TRBV7-9|.|.|TRBJ2-4
TGTGCCAGCAGCTTAGCGGTGGGGCAGACCAAAAACATTCAGTACTTC
CASSLAVGQTKNIQYF
>TRBV3-1/TRBV3-2|TRBD2|.|TRBJ2-7
TGTGCCAGCAGCCAAAGCGGGAGATACGAGCAGTACTTC
CASSQSGRYEQYF
>TRBV11-2|.|once|TRBJ2-7
TGTGCCAGCAGCTTAGAGCAGGGTTACGAGCAGTACTTC
CASSLEQGYEQYF
>TRBV14|.|.|TRBJ2-2
TGTGCCAGCAGCCGTCAAAACACCGGGGAGCTGTTTTTT
CASSRQNTGELFF
>TRBV18|TRBD1|once|TRBJ2-5
TGTGCCAGCTCACCACGGCAGGGGGCGGGAGAGACCCAGTACTTC
CASSPRQGAGETQYF
>TRBV7-8|.|few|TRBJ1-5
TGTGCCAGCAGCTTAGGGTGGGGCCCGGGCAATCAGCCCCAGCATTTT
CASSLGWGPGNQPQHF
>TRBV7-8|TRBD1|.|TRBJ2-2
TGTGCCAGCAGCGCCTACCCCGGGACAGGAGGCACCGGGGAGCTGTTTTTT
CASSAYPGTGGTGELFF
>TRBV10-3|TRBD1|few|TRBJ2-7
TGTGCCATCAGTGACAGGGGACAGTCTAACGAGCAGTACTTC
CAISDRGQSNEQYF
>TRBV19|TRBD1|.|TRBJ2-3
TGTGCCAGTAGTACCGGACAGGGGTCGACAGATACGCAGTATTTT
CASSTGQGSTDTQYF
>TRBV27|.|.|TRBJ1-3
TGTGCCAGCAAGAGTGTTCGGACAGAGGGCCTGGGAAACACCATATATTTT
CASKSVRTEGLGNTIYF
>TRBV5-1|TRBD1|.|TRBJ2-5
TGCGCCAGCAGCTTGGAGACAGGGTGGCGGGAGACCCAGTACTTC
CASSLETGWRETQYF
>TRBV3-1/TRBV3-2|.|.|TRBJ2-7
TGTGCCAGCAGCCGGCAGGGGGGTTACGAGCAGTACTTC
CASSRQGGYEQYF
>TRBV14|.|.|TRBJ1-1
TGTGCCAGCAGCCAACCAAGACAGGCCATGAACACTGAAGCTTTCTTT
CASSQPRQAMNTEAFF
>TRBV6-5|.|.|TRBJ1-5
TGTGCCAGCAGCCGACTAACGGGGGGCAATCAGCCCCAGCATTTT
CASSRLTGGNQPQHF
>TRBV11-2|.|.|TRBJ1-4
TGTGCCAGCAGCTTCAGGGTGGGGGAAAAACTGTTTTTT
CASSFRVGEKLFF
>TRBV11-3|TRBD2|.|TRBJ2-1
TGTGCCAGCAGCCCCGGGGCGGGGGTGGTGGGGGAGCAGTTCTTC
CASSPGAGVVGEQFF
>TRBV28|TRBD1|.|TRBJ2-7
TGTGCCAGCAGTAGCACAGGGGGGAATACCTACGAGCAGTACTTC
CASSSTGGNTYEQYF
>TRBV9|TRBD2|.|TRBJ2-2
TGTGCCAGCAGCGTAGATGGGCGGGGGGGCATAAGGGAGCTGTTTTTT
CASSVDGRGGIRELFF
>TRBV19|.|.|TRBJ2-6
TGTGCCAGTAGTACCCCTTCGGGAGCCCTGGGGGCCAACGTCCTGACTTTC
CASSTPSGALGANVLTF